The source of this T cell receptor (beta chain) is a study of T-cell memory formation after mild COVID-19. Study-level results: CD4+ bias marked clones expanding day 15 to 37, unlike balanced contracting clones.

This clonotype is a singleton in its sample. What it binds is unknown. After 5'RACE with constant-segment primers, TCR alpha and TCR beta cDNA libraries carrying sample barcodes and UMIs were obtained. One entry per CDR3 protein results from TCRdb running MiXCR on the 5' RACE reads. Of 300,000 to 400,000 distinct CDR3 sequences in the sample, roughly 14% are singletons; the top ten hold about 22%. The CDR3 length is 14 residues. The V and J ends lost 6 bases and 2 bases, in that order; junction bases with no gene match: 7. The germline CDR1 and CDR2 sequences are DFQATT and SNEGSKA (reference sequence).

The gene calls are TRBV20-1 and TRBJ1-2, with 9 bases aligning to TRBD1. Input material: PBMCs or a T cell subset sorted from them (not recorded which). This clonotype originated in a man younger than 35 who had mild COVID-19 (a few samples of this study predate the infection). Cell type and time point are not known. CDR3 bases: TGCAGTGCCACCCGGGACAGGGACAACTATGGCTACACCTTC. It encodes CSATRDRDNYGYTF.